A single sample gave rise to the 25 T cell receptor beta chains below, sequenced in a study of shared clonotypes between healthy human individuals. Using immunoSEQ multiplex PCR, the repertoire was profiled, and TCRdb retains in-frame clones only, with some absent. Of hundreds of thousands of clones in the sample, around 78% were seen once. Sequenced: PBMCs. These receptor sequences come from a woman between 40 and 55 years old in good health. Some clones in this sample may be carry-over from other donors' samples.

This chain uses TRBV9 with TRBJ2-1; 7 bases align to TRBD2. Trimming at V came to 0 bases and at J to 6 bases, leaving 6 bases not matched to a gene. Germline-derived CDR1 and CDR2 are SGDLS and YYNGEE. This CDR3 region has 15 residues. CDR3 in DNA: TGTGCCAGCAGCGTAGGGGGCGGGAGCTCCAATGAGCAGTTCTTC. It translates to CASSVGGGSSNEQFF.

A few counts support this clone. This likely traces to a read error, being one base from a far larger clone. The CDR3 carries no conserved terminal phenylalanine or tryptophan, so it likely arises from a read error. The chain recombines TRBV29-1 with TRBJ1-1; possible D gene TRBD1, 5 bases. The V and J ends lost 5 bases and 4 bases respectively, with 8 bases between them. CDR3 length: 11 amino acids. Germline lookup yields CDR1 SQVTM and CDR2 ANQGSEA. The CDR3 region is CSVSGTTEAFL. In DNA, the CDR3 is TGCAGCGTTTCAGGGACCACTGAAGCTTTCCTT.

The CDR3 nucleotides are TGTGCCAGCAGTTCCGGACGGAACTCCTACAATGAGCAGTTCTTC. Translated: CASSSGRNSYNEQFF. V and J are TRBV6-5 and TRBJ2-1; D is unresolved. CDR1 is MNHEY and CDR2 is SVGAGI in the germline V gene. Trimming took 4 bases from V and 0 from J, leaving 10 bases between them. The CDR3 loop spans 15 amino acids.

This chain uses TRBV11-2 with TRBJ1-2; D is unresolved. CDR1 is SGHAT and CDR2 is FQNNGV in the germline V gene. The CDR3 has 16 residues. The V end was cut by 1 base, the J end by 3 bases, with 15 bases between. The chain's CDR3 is CASSLARSGFYYGYTF. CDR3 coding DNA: TGTGCCAGCAGCTTAGCTCGATCGGGTTTTTACTATGGCTACACCTTC.

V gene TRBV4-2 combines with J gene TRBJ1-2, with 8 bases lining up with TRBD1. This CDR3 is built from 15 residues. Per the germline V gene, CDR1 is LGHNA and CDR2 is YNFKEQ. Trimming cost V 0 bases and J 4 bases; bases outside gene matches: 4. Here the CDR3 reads CASSQDPGTGYGYTF. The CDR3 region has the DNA TGTGCCAGCAGCCAAGATCCCGGGACAGGCTATGGCTACACCTTC.

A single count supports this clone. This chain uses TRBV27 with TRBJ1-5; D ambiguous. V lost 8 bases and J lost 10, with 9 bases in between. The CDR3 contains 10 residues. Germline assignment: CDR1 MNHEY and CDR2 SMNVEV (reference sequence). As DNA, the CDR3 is TGTGCCAGCGGACCAATACCCCAGCATTTT. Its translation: CASGPIPQHF.

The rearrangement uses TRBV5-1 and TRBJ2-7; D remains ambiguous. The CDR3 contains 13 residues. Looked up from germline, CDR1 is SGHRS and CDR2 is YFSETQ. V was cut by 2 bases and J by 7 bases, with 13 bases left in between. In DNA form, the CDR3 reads TGCGCCAGCAGCTTCCAAAATAGTCGAGAGCAGTACTTC. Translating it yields CASSFQNSREQYF.

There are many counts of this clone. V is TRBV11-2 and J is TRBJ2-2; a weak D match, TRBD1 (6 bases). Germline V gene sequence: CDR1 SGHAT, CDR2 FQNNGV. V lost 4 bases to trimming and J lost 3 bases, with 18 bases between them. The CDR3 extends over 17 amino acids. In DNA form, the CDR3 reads TGTGCCAGCAGCTCGGACCTGGGGGCTCTGGACACCGGGGAGCTGTTTTTT. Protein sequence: CASSSDLGALDTGELFF. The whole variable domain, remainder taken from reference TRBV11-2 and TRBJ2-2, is EAGVAQSPRYKIIEKRQSVAFWCNPISGHATLYWYQQILGQGPKLLIQFQNNGVVDDSQLPKDRFSAERLKGVDSTLKIQPAKLEDSAVYLCASSSDLGALDTGELFFGEGSRLTVL.

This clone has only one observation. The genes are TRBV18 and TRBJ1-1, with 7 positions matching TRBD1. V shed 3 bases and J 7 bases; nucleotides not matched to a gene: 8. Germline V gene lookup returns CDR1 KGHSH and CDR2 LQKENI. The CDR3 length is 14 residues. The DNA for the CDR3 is TGTGCCAGCTCACCGGCGCAGGGGGGAATTGAAGCTTTCTTT. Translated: CASSPAQGGIEAFF.

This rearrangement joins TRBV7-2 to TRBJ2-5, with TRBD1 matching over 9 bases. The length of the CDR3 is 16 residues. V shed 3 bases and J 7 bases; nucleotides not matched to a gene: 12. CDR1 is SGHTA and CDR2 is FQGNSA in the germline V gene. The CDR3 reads CASSFYGTGLRGTQYF. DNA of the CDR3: TGTGCCAGCAGCTTTTATGGGACAGGGTTACGAGGGACCCAGTACTTC.

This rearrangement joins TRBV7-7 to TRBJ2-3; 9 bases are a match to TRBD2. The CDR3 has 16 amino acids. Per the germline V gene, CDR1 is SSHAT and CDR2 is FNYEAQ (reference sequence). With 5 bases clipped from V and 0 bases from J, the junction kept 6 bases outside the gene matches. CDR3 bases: TGTGCCAGCAGCCCATTAGCGGGAGCTAGCACAGATACGCAGTATTTT. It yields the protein CASSPLAGASTDTQYF. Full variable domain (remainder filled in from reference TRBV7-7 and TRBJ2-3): GAGVSQSPRYKVTKRGQDVTLRCDPISSHATLYWYQQALGQGPEFLTYFNYEAQPDKSGLPSDRFSAERPEGSISTLTIQRTEQRDSAMYRCASSPLAGASTDTQYFGPGTRLTVL.

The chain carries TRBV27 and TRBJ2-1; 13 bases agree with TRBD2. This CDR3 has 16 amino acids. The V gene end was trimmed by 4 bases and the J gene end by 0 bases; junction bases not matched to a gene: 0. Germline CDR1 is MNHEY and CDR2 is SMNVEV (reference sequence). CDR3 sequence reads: CASSWTSGSSYNEQFF. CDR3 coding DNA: TGTGCCAGCAGTTGGACTAGCGGGAGCTCCTACAATGAGCAGTTCTTC.

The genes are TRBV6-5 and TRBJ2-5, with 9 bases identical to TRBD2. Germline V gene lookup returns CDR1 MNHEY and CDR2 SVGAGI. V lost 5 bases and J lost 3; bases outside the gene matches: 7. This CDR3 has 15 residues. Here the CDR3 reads CASSPGLAQKETQYF. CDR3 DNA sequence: TGTGCCAGCAGTCCAGGACTAGCGCAGAAAGAGACCCAGTACTTC.

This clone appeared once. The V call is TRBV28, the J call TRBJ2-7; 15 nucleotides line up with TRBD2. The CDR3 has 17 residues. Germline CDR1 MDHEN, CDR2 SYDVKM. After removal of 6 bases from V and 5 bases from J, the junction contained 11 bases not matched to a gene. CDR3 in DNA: TGTGCCAGCAGACCTCACGGACTAGCGGGAGGGCCAGACGAGCAGTACTTC. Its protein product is CASRPHGLAGGPDEQYF.

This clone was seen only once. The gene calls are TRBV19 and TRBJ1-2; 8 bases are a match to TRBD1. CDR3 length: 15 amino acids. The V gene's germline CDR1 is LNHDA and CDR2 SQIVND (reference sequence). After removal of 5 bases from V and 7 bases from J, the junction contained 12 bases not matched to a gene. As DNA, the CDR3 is TGTGCCAGTAGTGAACCCTCAGGGGGCCAGGTTGGCTACACCTTC. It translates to CASSEPSGGQVGYTF.

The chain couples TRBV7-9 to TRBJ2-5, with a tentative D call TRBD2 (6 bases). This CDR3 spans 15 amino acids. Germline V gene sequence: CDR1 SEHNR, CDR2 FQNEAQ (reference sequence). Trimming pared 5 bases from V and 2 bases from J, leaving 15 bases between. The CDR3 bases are TGTGCCAGCAGCACCTTTAGCGGTGGACAAGAGACCCAGTACTTC. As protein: CASSTFSGGQETQYF.

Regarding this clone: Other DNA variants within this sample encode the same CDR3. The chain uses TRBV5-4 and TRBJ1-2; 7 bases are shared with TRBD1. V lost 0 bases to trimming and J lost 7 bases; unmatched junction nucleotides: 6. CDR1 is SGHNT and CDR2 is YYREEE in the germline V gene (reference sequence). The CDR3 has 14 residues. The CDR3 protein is CASSLAGQGGGYTF. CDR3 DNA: TGTGCCAGCAGCTTGGCGGGGCAGGGGGGTGGCTACACCTTC.

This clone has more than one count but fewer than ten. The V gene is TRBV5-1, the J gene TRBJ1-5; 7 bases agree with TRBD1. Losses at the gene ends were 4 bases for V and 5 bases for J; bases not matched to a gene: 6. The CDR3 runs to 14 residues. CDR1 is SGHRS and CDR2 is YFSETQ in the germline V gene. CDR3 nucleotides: TGCGCCAGCAGCCCCGGACAGGAGGATCAGCCCCAGCATTTT. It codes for CASSPGQEDQPQHF.

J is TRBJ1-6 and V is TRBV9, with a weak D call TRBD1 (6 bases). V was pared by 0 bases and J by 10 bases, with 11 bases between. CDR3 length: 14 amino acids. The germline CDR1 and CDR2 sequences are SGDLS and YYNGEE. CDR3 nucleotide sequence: TGTGCCAGCAGCGTAGGACAGGAGGGATCACCCCTCCACTTT. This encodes CASSVGQEGSPLHF.

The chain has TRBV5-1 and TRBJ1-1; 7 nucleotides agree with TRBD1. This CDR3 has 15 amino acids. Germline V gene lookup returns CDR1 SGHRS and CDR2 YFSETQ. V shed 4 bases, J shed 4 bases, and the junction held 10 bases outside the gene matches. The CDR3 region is CASSPGTAWGTEAFF. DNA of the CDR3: TGCGCCAGCAGCCCCGGGACAGCCTGGGGCACTGAAGCTTTCTTT. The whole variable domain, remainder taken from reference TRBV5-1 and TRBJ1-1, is KAGVTQTPRYLIKTRGQQVTLSCSPISGHRSVSWYQQTPGQGLQFLFEYFSETQRNKGNFPGRFSGRQFSNSRSEMNVSTLELGDSALYLCASSPGTAWGTEAFFGQGTRLTVV.

The DNA for the CDR3 is TGCGCCAGCAGCTTGGAATCTACTAGTGGAACAGATACGCAGTATTTT. Its translation: CASSLESTSGTDTQYF. This chain connects TRBV5-1 to TRBJ2-3, with TRBD2 as a possible D gene (5 bases). CDR1 is SGHRS and CDR2 is YFSETQ in the germline V gene. With 0 bases removed from V and 3 bases from J, the gap between germline ends came to 14 bases. This CDR3 is 16 amino acids long.

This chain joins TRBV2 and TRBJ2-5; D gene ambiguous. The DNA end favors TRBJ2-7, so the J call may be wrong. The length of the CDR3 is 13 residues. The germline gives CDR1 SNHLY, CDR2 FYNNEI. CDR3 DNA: TGTGCCAGCATGGGCTCCCTCTACTACGAGCAGTACTTC. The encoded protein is CASMGSLYYEQYF.

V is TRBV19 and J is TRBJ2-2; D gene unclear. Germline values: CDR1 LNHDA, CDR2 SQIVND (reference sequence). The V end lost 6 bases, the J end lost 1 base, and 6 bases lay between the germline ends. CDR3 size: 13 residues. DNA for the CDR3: TGTGCCAGTAGGGCGGAGAACACCGGGGAGCTGTTTTTT. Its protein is CASRAENTGELFF.

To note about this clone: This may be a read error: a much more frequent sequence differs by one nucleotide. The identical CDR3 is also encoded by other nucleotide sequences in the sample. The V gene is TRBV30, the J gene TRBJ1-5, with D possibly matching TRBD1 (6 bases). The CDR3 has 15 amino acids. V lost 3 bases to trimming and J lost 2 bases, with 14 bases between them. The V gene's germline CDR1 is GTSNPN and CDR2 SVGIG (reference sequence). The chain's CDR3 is CAWSVRAGGNQPQHF. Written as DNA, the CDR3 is TGTGCCTGGAGCGTACGGGCAGGGGGCAATCAGCCCCAGCATTTT.

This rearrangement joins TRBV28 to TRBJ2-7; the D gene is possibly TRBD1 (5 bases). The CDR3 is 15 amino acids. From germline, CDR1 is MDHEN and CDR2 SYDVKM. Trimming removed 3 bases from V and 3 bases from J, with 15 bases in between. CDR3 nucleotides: TGTGCCAGCAGTTTTCTTTCCGCAGGGAACTACGAGCAGTACTTC. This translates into CASSFLSAGNYEQYF.